This record concerns one T cell receptor beta chain sequence. This clone was detected only a few times. Its antigen specificity is not known. Base qualities are not provided; no much larger clone lies one nucleotide away. A distance of 5 bases separates the germline ends of V and J, which lose 3 bases and 8 bases respectively. The CDR3 measures 12 amino acids from cysteine to phenylalanine. Only the CDR3 DNA is retained, 36 bases long and in frame from the first base. The germline V gene (reference sequence) gives CDR1 as SEHNR and CDR2 as FQNEAQ. TCRbeta CDR3 regions were amplified from genomic DNA by means of the immunoSEQ Assay, a bias-controlled multiplex PCR. The published analysis was carried out like this. Within the assay, amplification of reference gene primers was used to estimate how many nucleated cells each sample contained. Sequence reads were collapsed and filtered to measure the absolute abundance of every unique TCRbeta CDR3 rearrangement. For each sample, productive Simpson clonality was calculated by taking the square root of Simpson's diversity index across productive rearrangements. In its TCRdb copy, this immuneACCESS table keeps in-frame sequences only and misses some clones. Where compared with another copy, unresolved V genes explain less than half of these, and the others have no known cause. V and J calls plus clone size are reproduced from that table; the DNA served to infer D and trimming. The sample table contains about 140,000 clones; only one count was recorded for over 75% of them. The leading ten clones occupy 5% of the sample.

Whole blood was collected in K2EDTA tubes by collaborating institutions according to the institutions' own protocols. Collaborator samples were shipped for TCRbeta analysis as frozen whole blood, isolated PBMCs, or DNA extracted from either sample type. The data are from a study of blood T cell repertoires in COVID-19 (dated by TCRdb to 2018 to 2020). Study-level background: Samples covering the acute and convalescent phases of COVID-19 were provided by collaborators in the United States, Italy and Spain. The material from the prospective study consisted of cDNA or gDNA derived from T cells, B-cell-depleted T cells, or PBMCs. Where available, HLA class I and class II types were taken from metadata supplied by the sample provider and were not determined by assay-based typing. The samples were drawn from two sources: the first 160 participants of the ongoing ImmuneRACE study, and 950 to 1,500 subjects contributed by 6 global collaborators. Nearly every sample came with metadata listing a de-identified subject ID, COVID-19 status, age in years and sex. The repertoires were released in a freely available public database intended as a resource for research on the immune response to SARS-CoV-2. Deeply sampled blood TCRbeta repertoires from subjects exposed to, actively infected with, or recovered from COVID-19 were included in the dataset.

Broader findings and caveats from the paper: Clinical and demographic metadata were provided uncurated, with the amount varying by source and participant.

The V gene is TRBV7-9 and the J gene is TRBJ1-6, with the D gene uncertain. The sequence was collected from a woman between 50 and 59 years old with acute or convalescent COVID-19. Sequencing input: peripheral blood. The nucleotides read TGTGCCAGCAGCTTTTCCGATTCACCCCTCCACTTT. It specifies CASSFSDSPLHF. Extended through the reference TRBV7-9 and TRBJ1-6 proteins, this CDR3 yields the full variable domain: DTGVSQNPRHKITKRGQNVTFRCDPISEHNRLYWYRQTLGQGPEFLTYFQNEAQLEKSRLLSDRFSAERPKGSFSTLEIQRTEQGDSAMYLCASSFSDSPLHFGNGTRLTVT.